Shown below are 26 T cell receptor beta chains from a single sample sequenced in a study of identical twins. TCRdb re-derived calls from the 5' RACE reads in MiXCR, one entry per CDR3 protein. The sample has approximately 500,000 distinct CDR3 sequences; 20% to 25% are singletons. The data were also submitted as part of a second study, on T cells expressing NK-cell markers.

Specimen: CD4+ T cells sorted from blood. The receptor source for this set is a woman aged 18-29 years in good health.

The chain has TRBV7-3 and TRBJ2-5; 7 positions agree with TRBD2. The length of the CDR3 is 15 residues. The germline CDR1 and CDR2 sequences are SGHTA and FQGTGA. V shed 1 base and J 5 bases; nucleotides not matched to a gene: 7. The CDR3 loop reads CASSLSGSSGETQYF. Here the CDR3 DNA reads TGTGCCAGCAGCTTAAGTGGAAGTAGCGGGGAGACCCAGTACTTC.

The chain links TRBV5-1 to TRBJ2-1; TRBD2 is a possible D gene (6 bases). The V end lost 6 bases, the J end lost 11 bases, and 21 bases lay between the germline ends. Germline CDR1 is SGHRS and CDR2 is YFSETQ. The CDR3 is made up of 14 amino acids. Written as DNA, the CDR3 is TGCGCCAGCAAGGCAGTGGCGGGGAATGAGCAGCAGTTCTTC. Its protein is CASKAVAGNEQQFF. Variable domain in full (rest from reference TRBV5-1 and TRBJ2-1): KAGVTQTPRYLIKTRGQQVTLSCSPISGHRSVSWYQQTPGQGLQFLFEYFSETQRNKGNFPGRFSGRQFSNSRSEMNVSTLELGDSALYLCASKAVAGNEQQFFGPGTRLTVL.

The rearrangement joins TRBV5-1 to TRBJ2-3, with D perhaps TRBD1 (6 bases). The CDR3 is 14 amino acids. Germline loops: CDR1 SGHRS, CDR2 YFSETQ. Deletions cut 0 bases from V and 4 bases from J, with 9 bases between. The CDR3 here is CASSLVQGSDTQYF. The CDR3 nucleotides are TGCGCCAGCAGCTTGGTACAGGGATCAGATACGCAGTATTTT.

This clonotype was recorded a few times. The chain employs TRBV3-1 and TRBJ1-4; no reliable D call. CDR3 length equals 12 residues. CDR1 LGHDT and CDR2 YNNKEL come from the germline V gene (reference sequence). V was clipped by 4 bases and J by 8 bases, with 8 bases between them. The DNA of the CDR3 is TGTGCCAGCAGCCGGCGTTCCGAAAAACTGTTTTTT. Protein product: CASSRRSEKLFF. Full variable domain (outside the CDR3, taken from reference TRBV3-1 and TRBJ1-4): DTAVSQTPKYLVTQMGNDKSIKCEQNLGHDTMYWYKQDSKKFLKIMFSYNNKELIINETVPNRFSPKSPDKAHLNLHINSLELGDSAVYFCASSRRSEKLFFGSGTQLSVL.

This chain links TRBV20-1 with TRBJ2-3; 15 positions match TRBD2. Germline CDR1 reads DFQATT; CDR2 reads SNEGSKA (reference sequence). The CDR3 covers 15 residues. V was pared by 6 bases and J by 3 bases, with 4 bases of the junction left unmatched. CDR3: CSAVGTSGRTDTQYF. For the CDR3, the DNA is TGCAGTGCGGTAGGGACTAGCGGGAGGACAGATACGCAGTATTTT.

This rearrangement joins TRBV12-3 or TRBV12-4 to TRBJ2-1; D is uncertain. This CDR3 region has 13 residues. Trimming took 5 bases from V and 4 from J, leaving 9 bases between them. As DNA, the CDR3 is TGTGCCAGCAGTCCCCTGGGGTACAATGAGCAGTTCTTC. Translated: CASSPLGYNEQFF.

The chain has TRBV5-4 and TRBJ2-5; D is perhaps TRBD2 (6 bases). V lost 4 bases and J 5 bases, leaving 21 bases between the germline ends. The CDR3 length is 16 residues. Germline CDR1 and CDR2: SGHNT and YYREEE (reference sequence). CDR3 protein: CASSSKLAPLGETQYF. CDR3 coding DNA: TGTGCCAGCAGCAGTAAACTAGCACCCCTCGGGGAGACCCAGTACTTC.

This clonotype was recorded a few times. The chain links TRBV9 to TRBJ2-2; tentatively, D is TRBD1 or TRBD2 (5 bases each). V was cut by 1 base and J by 4 bases, with 17 bases left in between. The length of the CDR3 is 17 residues. Germline values: CDR1 SGDLS, CDR2 YYNGEE. CDR3 region: CASSVLPGPEGTGELFF. CDR3 coding DNA: TGTGCCAGCAGCGTATTACCAGGGCCTGAGGGCACCGGGGAGCTGTTTTTT.

This clonotype was seen only a few times. The rearrangement joins TRBV20-1 to TRBJ2-1; 7 bases line up with TRBD1. The CDR3 covers 14 residues. With 4 bases clipped from V and 6 bases from J, the junction kept 9 bases outside the gene matches. CDR1 and CDR2 (germline): DFQATT, SNEGSKA (reference sequence). The CDR3 DNA is TGCAGTGCTACCCCAGGGGGTGGAGGCAATGAGCAGTTCTTC. This translates into CSATPGGGGNEQFF.

This chain uses TRBV4-3 with TRBJ2-7; perhaps TRBD2 as D (6 bases). Germline V gene lookup returns CDR1 LGHNA and CDR2 YSLEER. V was cut by 1 base and J by 2 bases, with 12 bases left in between. This CDR3 is 15 amino acids long. CDR3 amino acids: CASSQVLAVTYEQYF. CDR3 DNA sequence: TGCGCCAGCAGCCAAGTGTTAGCGGTAACCTACGAGCAGTACTTC.

There are many counts of this clonotype. The chain combines TRBV12-3 or TRBV12-4 with TRBJ1-5; no reliable D call. This CDR3 spans 14 amino acids. The V and J ends lost 1 base and 2 bases respectively, with 6 bases between them. For the CDR3, the DNA is TGTGCCAGCAGTTTAGGAGGAGGCAATCAGCCCCAGCATTTT. This gives the protein CASSLGGGNQPQHF.

The CDR3 here is CASSLWTSGRVSYEQYF. The CDR3 DNA reads TGTGCCAGCAGTTTGTGGACTAGCGGGAGAGTCTCCTACGAGCAGTACTTC. The rearrangement joins TRBV12-3 or TRBV12-4 to TRBJ2-7, with TRBD2 matching 13 bases. The CDR3 runs to 17 residues. Trimming at V came to 3 bases and at J to 0 bases, leaving 5 bases not matched to a gene.

The chain is built from TRBV7-2 and TRBJ2-7; D may be TRBD2 (5 bases). Germline V lookup: CDR1 SGHTA, CDR2 FQGNSA. There are 13 residues in the CDR3. V gave up 3 bases and J gave up 6 bases, with 12 bases separating them. CDR3 sequence: CASSFRLSGEQYF. In DNA form, the CDR3 reads TGTGCCAGCAGCTTTAGACTATCCGGCGAGCAGTACTTC.

V and J are TRBV28 and TRBJ2-5; the D gene is possibly TRBD1 (5 bases). In germline, CDR1 is MDHEN, CDR2 SYDVKM. This CDR3 is 13 amino acids long. V was clipped by 5 bases and J by 3 bases, with 10 bases between them. CDR3 loop: CASSNTGEETQYF. CDR3 DNA: TGTGCCAGCAGTAATACAGGAGAAGAGACCCAGTACTTC.

The chain joins TRBV7-2 to TRBJ2-5, with D possibly being TRBD1 (6 bases). The V end was cut by 5 bases, the J end by 2 bases, with 12 bases between. The V gene's germline CDR1 is SGHTA and CDR2 FQGNSA. The CDR3 is 14 residues long. In nucleotides, the CDR3 is TGTGCCAGCAGCCATTCCGGGACACAAGAGACCCAGTACTTC. Protein sequence: CASSHSGTQETQYF.

The chain uses TRBV7-2 and TRBJ2-7; D gene unclear. In germline, CDR1 is SGHTA, CDR2 FQGNSA. The CDR3 sequence is 15 residues long. V gave up 2 bases and J gave up 4 bases, with 15 bases separating them. This CDR3 reads CASSLSVGFSYEQYF. The CDR3 bases are TGTGCCAGCAGCTTATCGGTCGGGTTTTCGTACGAGCAGTACTTC.

This clonotype was seen more than once but under ten times. The rearrangement uses TRBV12-3 or TRBV12-4 and TRBJ2-4, with D perhaps assigned TRBD1 or TRBD2 (6 bases each). CDR3 length: 16 residues. Trimming left V 7 bases short and J 6 bases short, with 22 bases between. CDR3 sequence reads: CASTPGGTRGLNIQYF. Here the CDR3 DNA reads TGTGCCAGCACCCCCGGGGGCACCCGAGGGCTAAACATTCAGTACTTC.

V is TRBV10-3 and J is TRBJ2-3; D unclear. V was pared by 2 bases and J by 9 bases, with 9 bases between. The V gene's germline CDR1 is ENHRY and CDR2 SYGVKD. The CDR3 covers 12 residues. The CDR3 DNA reads as TGTGCCATCAGTGAGATAGAGTCGACGCAGTATTTT. It encodes CAISEIESTQYF.

V gene TRBV5-5 combines with J gene TRBJ2-1, with 8 bases lining up with TRBD2. V dropped 3 bases and J dropped 4; count of bases not matched to a gene: 6. This CDR3 is built from 15 residues. Germline V gives CDR1 SGHKS, CDR2 YYEKEE (reference sequence). CDR3 bases: TGTGCCAGCAGCTCCGGGACTAGGACTTACAATGAGCAGTTCTTC. It codes for CASSSGTRTYNEQFF.

The gene calls are TRBV5-1 and TRBJ2-5, with D unresolved. Germline CDR1 is SGHRS and CDR2 is YFSETQ. Between the trimmed V and J ends, which lost 2 bases and 4 bases, there was a span of 15 bases. This CDR3 has 15 residues. The CDR3 here is CASSFGNSALETQYF. For the CDR3, the DNA is TGCGCCAGCAGCTTTGGGAATAGTGCGCTAGAGACCCAGTACTTC.

This clonotype turned up a few times. This chain joins TRBV2 and TRBJ1-1, with 7 bases fitting TRBD1. Trimming took 7 bases from V and 4 from J; bases not matched to a gene: 12. Germline V lookup: CDR1 SNHLY, CDR2 FYNNEI. The CDR3 is made up of 15 amino acids. The CDR3: CASTRQGVIGTEAFF. The CDR3 DNA reads TGTGCCAGCACCAGACAGGGTGTTATCGGCACTGAAGCTTTCTTT. Full variable domain (outside the CDR3, taken from reference TRBV2 and TRBJ1-1): EPEVTQTPSHQVTQMGQEVILRCVPISNHLYFYWYRQILGQKVEFLVSFYNNEISEKSEIFDDQFSVERPDGSNFTLKIRSTKLEDSAMYFCASTRQGVIGTEAFFGQGTRLTVV.

This clonotype has just a few counts. The genes are TRBV2 and TRBJ2-1, with 7 bases matching TRBD2. This CDR3 has 14 residues. Trimming cost V 7 bases and J 7 bases; bases outside gene matches: 10. CDR1 SNHLY and CDR2 FYNNEI come from the germline V gene. CDR3 coding DNA: TGTGCCAGCACCGGGACTAACTATTTAAATGAGCAGTTCTTC. Its translation is CASTGTNYLNEQFF.

This chain connects TRBV15 to TRBJ2-6; D may be TRBD2 (5 bases). CDR1 is LNHNV and CDR2 is YYDKDF in the germline V gene (reference sequence). V lost 0 bases and J 0 bases, leaving 6 bases between the germline ends. The CDR3 consists of 16 residues. The CDR3 nucleotides are TGTGCCACCAGCAGAGATCGGGGCTCTGGGGCCAACGTCCTGACTTTC. Translating gives CATSRDRGSGANVLTF.

This clonotype has a handful of counts. The chain recombines TRBV6-5 with TRBJ2-3; 15 bases align to TRBD2. The V gene end was trimmed by 2 bases and the J gene end by 10 bases; junction bases not matched to a gene: 7. The CDR3 is 16 residues long. Germline lookup yields CDR1 MNHEY and CDR2 SVGAGI. The CDR3 DNA reads TGTGCCAGCAGTTACCGAGGACTAGCGGGAGGGCCGTCGCAGTATTTT. Translation gives CASSYRGLAGGPSQYF.

This clonotype was seen a handful of times. The chain combines TRBV12-3 or TRBV12-4 with TRBJ2-1; D gene ambiguous. The CDR3 length is 11 residues. The V end lost 3 bases, the J end lost 11 bases, and 8 bases lay between the germline ends. CDR3 protein: CASSLGAQQFF. DNA of the CDR3: TGTGCCAGCAGTTTGGGCGCGCAGCAGTTCTTC.

CDR3 nucleotides: TGTGCCAGCAGTGTTATGGAGAACTATGGCTACACCTTC. It codes for CASSVMENYGYTF. The chain couples TRBV25-1 to TRBJ1-2, with D hard to call. Germline CDR1 is MGHDK and CDR2 is SYGVNS. V was trimmed by 4 bases and J by 2 bases, leaving 8 bases between them. The CDR3 is made up of 13 amino acids.